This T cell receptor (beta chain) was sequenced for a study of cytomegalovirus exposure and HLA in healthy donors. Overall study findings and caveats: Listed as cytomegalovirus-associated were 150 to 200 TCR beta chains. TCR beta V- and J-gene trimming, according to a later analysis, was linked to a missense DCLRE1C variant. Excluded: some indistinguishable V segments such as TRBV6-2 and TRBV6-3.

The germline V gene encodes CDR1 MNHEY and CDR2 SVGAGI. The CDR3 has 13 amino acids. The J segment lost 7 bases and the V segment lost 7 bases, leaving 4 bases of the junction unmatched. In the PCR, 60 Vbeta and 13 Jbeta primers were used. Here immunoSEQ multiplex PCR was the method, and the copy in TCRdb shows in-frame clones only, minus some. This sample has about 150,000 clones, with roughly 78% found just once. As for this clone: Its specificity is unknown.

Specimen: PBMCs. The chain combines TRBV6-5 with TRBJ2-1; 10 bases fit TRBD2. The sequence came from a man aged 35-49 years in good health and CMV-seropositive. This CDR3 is CASKREGGNEQFF. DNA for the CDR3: TGTGCCAGCAAGCGGGAGGGAGGGAATGAGCAGTTCTTC.